The 27 T cell receptor beta chains presented below share a single source sample, sequenced in a study of T cells in Graves' hyperthyroidism and ophthalmopathy. RNA transcripts yielded amplified TCR beta CDR3 regions. The HTBI primer set was used in a first-round RT-PCR of the TCR CDR3. TCRdb re-derived calls from the multiplex PCR reads in MiXCR, one entry per CDR3 protein. The sample lists hundreds of thousands of distinct CDR3 sequences; 17% were seen once. Specimen: blood. These receptors were collected from a young woman with Graves' ophthalmopathy.

This clonotype appeared many times. The chain employs TRBV11-2 and TRBJ2-2, with D unclear. The ends were cut back, 6 bases at V and 3 bases at J, with 8 bases in the middle. The CDR3 is made up of 13 amino acids. CDR1 is SGHAT and CDR2 is FQNNGV in the germline V gene. DNA of the CDR3: TGTGCCAGCAGTTGGGGTTACACCGGGGAGCTGTTTTTT. This encodes CASSWGYTGELFF.

This clonotype was seen more than once but under ten times. The V gene is TRBV7-9, the J gene TRBJ2-1, with a weak D call TRBD1 (5 bases). Per germline, CDR1 SEHNR and CDR2 FQNEAQ (reference sequence). The CDR3 runs 13 residues. Trimming removed 5 bases at V and 6 bases at J, with 11 bases between. CDR3 nucleotide sequence: TGTGCCAGCAGCCCAGCTGACAGCAATGAGCAGTTCTTC. It codes for CASSPADSNEQFF.

This clonotype was picked up a small number of times. V gene TRBV5-6 combines with J gene TRBJ2-1, with D perhaps matching TRBD1 (5 bases). CDR1 and CDR2 from the germline V gene are SGHDT and YYEEEE. Trimming stripped 4 bases from V and 3 bases from J, with 20 bases between. The CDR3 loop spans 17 amino acids. The CDR3 nucleotides read TGTGCCAGCAGCGCCTGGGGTAGGGGTCCAAACTACAATGAGCAGTTCTTC. Translation gives CASSAWGRGPNYNEQFF.

This clonotype was detected many times. The chain recombines TRBV20-1 with TRBJ1-2, with D perhaps TRBD1 (5 bases). Germline assignment: CDR1 DFQATT and CDR2 SNEGSKA (reference sequence). The CDR3 has 13 amino acids. The V and J ends lost 0 bases and 3 bases respectively, with 8 bases between them. The CDR3 DNA follows: TGCAGTGCTAGAGATACGGGGGACTATGGCTACACCTTC. Protein product: CSARDTGDYGYTF.

The chain uses TRBV5-1 and TRBJ2-5; 13 positions agree with TRBD2. Germline loops: CDR1 SGHRS, CDR2 YFSETQ. Germline trimming cut 2 bases from V and 2 bases from J; bases unmatched to any gene: 12. This CDR3 has 19 residues. CDR3 residues: CASSFLPGLAGSIQETQYF. The DNA of the CDR3 is TGCGCCAGCAGCTTTCTACCGGGACTAGCGGGGTCGATACAAGAGACCCAGTACTTC. Combining the CDR3 with reference TRBV5-1 and TRBJ2-5 gives the whole variable domain KAGVTQTPRYLIKTRGQQVTLSCSPISGHRSVSWYQQTPGQGLQFLFEYFSETQRNKGNFPGRFSGRQFSNSRSEMNVSTLELGDSALYLCASSFLPGLAGSIQETQYFGPGTRLLVL.

This clonotype was recorded a few times. This chain joins TRBV30 and TRBJ2-5; the D is unclear. CDR3 length equals 14 residues. CDR1 and CDR2 from the germline V gene are GTSNPN and SVGIG (reference sequence). Trimming removed 3 bases at V and 5 bases at J, with 16 bases between. Here the CDR3 reads CAWSSIAQLETQYF. The DNA of the CDR3 is TGTGCCTGGAGCTCAATTGCCCAATTGGAGACCCAGTACTTC.

This clonotype was recorded many times. This rearrangement joins TRBV30 to TRBJ1-3; D is unresolved. Per the germline V gene, CDR1 is GTSNPN and CDR2 is SVGIG (reference sequence). Trimming shortened V by 2 bases and J by 4 bases, and 3 bases separated the two germline ends. This CDR3 has 11 amino acids. The CDR3 loop reads CAWSTGNTIYF. CDR3 nucleotides: TGTGCCTGGAGTACAGGAAACACCATATATTTT.

This rearrangement joins TRBV5-1 to TRBJ2-2, with TRBD1 as a possible D gene (6 bases). Germline V lookup: CDR1 SGHRS, CDR2 YFSETQ. V was cut by 5 bases and J by 3 bases, with 17 bases left in between. CDR3 size: 16 residues. The CDR3 DNA is TGCGCCAGCAGATTACCGTCGACAGGACACACCGGGGAGCTGTTTTTT. This encodes CASRLPSTGHTGELFF.

Ten or more counts support this clonotype. This chain connects TRBV28 to TRBJ2-5, with 12 nucleotides matching TRBD2. Germline CDR1 MDHEN, CDR2 SYDVKM. Trimming at V came to 7 bases and at J to 5 bases, leaving 5 bases not matched to a gene. The CDR3 runs 14 residues. CDR3 sequence reads: CASTSGGASETQYF. The DNA of the CDR3 is TGTGCCAGCACTAGCGGGGGGGCTAGTGAGACCCAGTACTTC.

This clonotype was recorded many times. The chain joins TRBV5-5 to TRBJ2-7; the match to TRBD1 covers 8 bases. This CDR3 spans 13 amino acids. V was clipped by 5 bases and J by 5 bases; unmatched bases: 6. Germline lookup yields CDR1 SGHKS and CDR2 YYEKEE (reference sequence). In DNA form, the CDR3 reads TGTGCCAGCAGGCGACAGGGACAGGACGAGCAGTACTTC. Its translation is CASRRQGQDEQYF.

There are many counts of this clonotype. This sequence joins TRBV6-5 and TRBJ1-1, with a tentative D call TRBD1 (5 bases). Germline CDR1 is MNHEY and CDR2 is SVGAGI. The V gene lost 0 bases and the J gene lost 0 bases, with 8 bases spanning the gap. The CDR3 has 15 residues. The CDR3 DNA sequence: TGTGCCAGCAGTTACTCGGGGGAGGTGAACACTGAAGCTTTCTTT. Amino acids: CASSYSGEVNTEAFF.

The rearrangement uses TRBV6-5 and TRBJ1-1; D remains ambiguous. V was shortened by 1 base and J by 2 bases, with 11 bases between the two germline ends. This CDR3 region has 15 residues. Per the germline V gene, CDR1 is MNHEY and CDR2 is SVGAGI. Here the CDR3 DNA reads TGTGCCAGCAGTTACTTGGGAATAGATAACACTGAAGCTTTCTTT. Translating it yields CASSYLGIDNTEAFF.

The chain has TRBV5-4 and TRBJ1-5, with a possible D match to TRBD1 (5 bases). The germline V and J ends were trimmed by 2 bases and 0 bases, with 12 bases remaining between them. Germline V CDR1 and CDR2: SGHNT, YYREEE (reference sequence). CDR3 length: 16 residues. CDR3 protein: CASSFGTDHSNQPQHF. DNA for the CDR3: TGTGCCAGCAGCTTTGGGACGGACCATAGCAATCAGCCCCAGCATTTT.

This chain connects TRBV7-2 to TRBJ1-5; D possibly corresponds to TRBD1 (6 bases). Deletions cut 5 bases from V and 5 bases from J, with 13 bases between. The CDR3 totals 14 residues. Germline lookup yields CDR1 SGHTA and CDR2 FQGNSA. Here the CDR3 reads CASSQTGTDQPQHF. The CDR3 DNA sequence: TGTGCCAGCAGCCAAACAGGGACGGATCAGCCCCAGCATTTT.

This chain joins TRBV18 and TRBJ2-3; 8 bases match TRBD1. The CDR3 totals 16 residues. Germline V gives CDR1 KGHSH, CDR2 LQKENI. Trimming cost V 6 bases and J 3 bases; bases outside gene matches: 11. CDR3 nucleotide sequence: TGTGCCAGCTCCCAAATCGGACAGGGTGAGACAGATACGCAGTATTTT. Protein product: CASSQIGQGETDTQYF.

The gene calls are TRBV4-3 and TRBJ1-1; D gene unclear. The CDR3 is 14 amino acids. V was clipped by 1 base and J by 6 bases, with 12 bases between them. From germline, CDR1 is LGHNA and CDR2 YSLEER. CDR3 protein: CASSQGVGYAEAFF. Written as DNA, the CDR3 is TGCGCCAGCAGCCAAGGAGTCGGGTACGCTGAAGCTTTCTTT.

This chain joins TRBV10-3 and TRBJ2-5, with 15 bases matching TRBD2. The CDR3 is 16 amino acids. V shed 2 bases and J 5 bases; nucleotides not matched to a gene: 3. Germline lookup yields CDR1 ENHRY and CDR2 SYGVKD. CDR3 amino acids: CAISERTSGGAETQYF. Here the CDR3 DNA reads TGTGCCATCAGTGAGAGGACTAGCGGGGGGGCGGAGACCCAGTACTTC.

J is TRBJ2-3 and V is TRBV5-1; D assignment may be TRBD1 or TRBD2 (5 bases each). The germline V gene encodes CDR1 SGHRS and CDR2 YFSETQ. V lost 6 bases, J lost 4 bases, and 21 bases lay in between. The CDR3 is 16 residues long. The CDR3 is CASTLSSGGVADTQYF. CDR3 nucleotides: TGCGCCAGCACCCTCTCTTCTGGGGGAGTAGCAGATACGCAGTATTTT.

This clonotype was counted a few times. The chain is built from TRBV6-2 or TRBV6-3 and TRBJ2-1; D might be TRBD1 or TRBD2, each matching 5 bases. The V end was cut by 2 bases, the J end by 10 bases, with 15 bases between. Germline assignment: CDR1 MNHEY and CDR2 SVGEGT. This CDR3 has 14 amino acids. The CDR3 DNA sequence: TGTGCCAGCAGTTACCCGCGTCGGGGACCAGAGCAGTTCTTC. Its protein is CASSYPRRGPEQFF.

The sample holds a few counts of this clonotype. This chain links TRBV5-1 with TRBJ2-1; the match to TRBD1 covers 11 bases. Germline CDR1 SGHRS, CDR2 YFSETQ. The length of the CDR3 is 15 residues. The V gene end was trimmed by 4 bases and the J gene end by 8 bases; junction bases not matched to a gene: 8. DNA of the CDR3: TGCGCCAGCAGCGGTGGACAGGGGGCTGTCTATGAGCAGTTCTTC. As protein: CASSGGQGAVYEQFF.

CDR3: CASSLATGRLNYGYTF. CDR3 DNA sequence: TGTGCCAGCAGCTTAGCGACAGGGAGACTTAACTATGGCTACACCTTC. V and J are TRBV7-2 and TRBJ1-2, with 7 bases fitting TRBD1. From germline, CDR1 is SGHTA and CDR2 FQGNSA. The CDR3 runs to 16 residues. V lost 0 bases, J lost 1 base, and 5 bases stayed unmatched.

In its sample, this clonotype was seen a few times. J is TRBJ1-3 and V is TRBV11-2, with a weak D call TRBD1 (5 bases). This CDR3 is built from 15 residues. The V gene's germline CDR1 is SGHAT and CDR2 FQNNGV. V was trimmed by 3 bases and J by 2 bases, leaving 11 bases between them. The CDR3 bases are TGTGCCAGCAGCTTCGCGCGAGGGGCTGGAAACACCATATATTTT. As protein: CASSFARGAGNTIYF.

The chain employs TRBV7-2 and TRBJ2-3; D is unresolved. Trimming took 4 bases from V and 2 from J, leaving 10 bases between them. CDR1 SGHTA and CDR2 FQGNSA come from the germline V gene. This CDR3 contains 14 residues. The CDR3, as DNA: TGTGCCAGCAGCTCCCCGAGGCCCACAGATACGCAGTATTTT. This codes for CASSSPRPTDTQYF. The full variable domain, rest sourced from reference TRBV7-2 and TRBJ2-3, is GAGVSQSPSNKVTEKGKDVELRCDPISGHTALYWYRQSLGQGLEFLIYFQGNSAPDKSGLPSDRFSAERTGGSVSTLTIQRTQQEDSAVYLCASSSPRPTDTQYFGPGTRLTVL.

This clonotype came up many times. This chain links TRBV5-1 with TRBJ2-7; 14 bases fit TRBD2. J was trimmed by 7 bases and V by 6 bases; bases with no gene match: 6. Looked up from germline, CDR1 is SGHRS and CDR2 is YFSETQ. The CDR3 contains 14 residues. In DNA, the CDR3 is TGCGCCAGCACAAAGGGACTAGCGGGAGATGAGCAGTACTTC. The encoded protein is CASTKGLAGDEQYF.

This clonotype appeared many times. DNA of the CDR3: TGTGCCAGCGGGGGACAGGGGGGGGAGCAGTACTTC. As protein: CASGGQGGEQYF. This chain connects TRBV7-9 to TRBJ2-7; 11 bases are shared with TRBD1. V lost 8 bases and J lost 7; bases outside the gene matches: 4. The CDR3 covers 12 residues. Looked up from germline, CDR1 is SEHNR and CDR2 is FQNEAQ (reference sequence).

This clonotype was recorded at least ten times. The chain links TRBV12-3 or TRBV12-4 to TRBJ1-5, with D possibly matching TRBD1 (5 bases). V lost 5 bases and J lost 0, with 14 bases in between. The CDR3 consists of 16 residues. The CDR3 bases are TGTGCCAGCAGTCCGAGCGGGACGTATAGCAATCAGCCCCAGCATTTT. Translating it yields CASSPSGTYSNQPQHF.

This chain links TRBV4-2 with TRBJ1-2, with D possibly TRBD1 on 5 matching bases. There are 13 residues in the CDR3. CDR1 LGHNA and CDR2 YNFKEQ come from the germline V gene. V lost 5 bases, J lost 7 bases, and 14 bases lay in between. This CDR3 is CASSEDITTGYTF. As DNA, the CDR3 is TGTGCCAGCAGCGAGGACATAACAACTGGCTACACCTTC.